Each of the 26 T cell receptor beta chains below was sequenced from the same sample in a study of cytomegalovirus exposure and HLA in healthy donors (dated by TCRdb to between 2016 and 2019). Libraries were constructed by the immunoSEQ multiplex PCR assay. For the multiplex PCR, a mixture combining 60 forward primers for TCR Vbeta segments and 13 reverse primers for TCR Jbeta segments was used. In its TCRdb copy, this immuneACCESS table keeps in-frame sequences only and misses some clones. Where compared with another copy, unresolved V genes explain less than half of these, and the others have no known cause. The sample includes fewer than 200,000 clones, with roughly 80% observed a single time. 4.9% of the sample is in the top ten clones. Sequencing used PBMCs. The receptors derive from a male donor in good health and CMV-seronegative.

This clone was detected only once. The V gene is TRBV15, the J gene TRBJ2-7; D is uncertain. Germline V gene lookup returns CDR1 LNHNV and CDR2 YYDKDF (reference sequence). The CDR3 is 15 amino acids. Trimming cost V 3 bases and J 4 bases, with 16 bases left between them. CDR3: CATSSHARRPYEQYF. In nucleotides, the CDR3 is TGTGCCACCAGCAGTCATGCTCGGAGACCTTACGAGCAGTACTTC.

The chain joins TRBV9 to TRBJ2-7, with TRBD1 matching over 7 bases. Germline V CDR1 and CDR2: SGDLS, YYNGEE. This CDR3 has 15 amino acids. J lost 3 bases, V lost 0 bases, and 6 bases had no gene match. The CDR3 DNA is TGTGCCAGCAGCGTAGGAACAGGGGTTATCTACGAGCAGTACTTC. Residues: CASSVGTGVIYEQYF.

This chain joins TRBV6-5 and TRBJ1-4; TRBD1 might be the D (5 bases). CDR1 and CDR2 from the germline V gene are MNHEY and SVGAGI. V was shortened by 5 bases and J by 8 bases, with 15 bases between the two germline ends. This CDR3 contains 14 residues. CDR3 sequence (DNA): TGTGCCAGCAGTCTGGGGGGTTTTGGCGAAAAACTGTTTTTT. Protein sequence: CASSLGGFGEKLFF.

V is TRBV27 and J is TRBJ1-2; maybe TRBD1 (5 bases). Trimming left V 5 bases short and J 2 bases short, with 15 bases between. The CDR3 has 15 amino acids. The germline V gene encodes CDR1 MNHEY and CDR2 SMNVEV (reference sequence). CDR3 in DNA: TGTGCCAGCAGTCCCCCGGGTGGGGGGAACTATGGCTACACCTTC. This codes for CASSPPGGGNYGYTF.

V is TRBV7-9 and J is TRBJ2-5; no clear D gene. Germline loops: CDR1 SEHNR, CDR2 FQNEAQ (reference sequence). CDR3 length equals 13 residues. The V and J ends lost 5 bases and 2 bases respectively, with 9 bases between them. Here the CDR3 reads CASSLLLQETQYF. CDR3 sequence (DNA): TGTGCCAGCAGCCTCCTTCTACAAGAGACCCAGTACTTC.

CDR3: CASSALGQGEAFF. CDR3 nucleotides: TGTGCCAGCAGCGCCCTGGGACAGGGCGAAGCTTTCTTT. The V call is TRBV9, the J call TRBJ1-1, with 9 positions matching TRBD1. Germline CDR1 reads SGDLS; CDR2 reads YYNGEE. V dropped 3 bases and J dropped 8; count of bases not matched to a gene: 5. The CDR3 runs to 13 residues. Based on the CDR3 plus reference TRBV9 and TRBJ1-1, the full variable domain is DSGVTQTPKHLITATGQRVTLRCSPRSGDLSVYWYQQSLDQGLQFLIQYYNGEERAKGNILERFSAQQFPDLHSELNLSSLELGDSALYFCASSALGQGEAFFGQGTRLTVV.

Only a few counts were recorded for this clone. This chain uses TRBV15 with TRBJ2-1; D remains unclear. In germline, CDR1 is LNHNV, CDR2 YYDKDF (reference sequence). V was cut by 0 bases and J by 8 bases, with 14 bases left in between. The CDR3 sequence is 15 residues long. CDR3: CATSRDQQAHDEQFF. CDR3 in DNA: TGTGCCACCAGCAGAGATCAGCAGGCGCACGATGAGCAGTTCTTC.

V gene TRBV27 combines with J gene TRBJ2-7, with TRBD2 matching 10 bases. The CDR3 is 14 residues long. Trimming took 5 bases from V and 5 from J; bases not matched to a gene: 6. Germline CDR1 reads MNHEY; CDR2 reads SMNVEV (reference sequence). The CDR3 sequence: CASSPSGRVDEQYF. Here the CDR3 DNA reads TGTGCCAGCAGTCCCAGCGGGAGGGTCGACGAGCAGTACTTC.

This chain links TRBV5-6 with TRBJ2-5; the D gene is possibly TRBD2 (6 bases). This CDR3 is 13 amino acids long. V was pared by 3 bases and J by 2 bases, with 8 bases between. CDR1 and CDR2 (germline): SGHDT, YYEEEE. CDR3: CASSSGVQETQYF. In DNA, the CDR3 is TGTGCCAGCAGCTCGGGGGTTCAAGAGACCCAGTACTTC.

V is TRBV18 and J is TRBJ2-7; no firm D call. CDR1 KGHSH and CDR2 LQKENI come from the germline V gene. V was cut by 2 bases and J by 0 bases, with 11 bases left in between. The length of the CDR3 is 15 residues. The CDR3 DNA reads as TGTGCCAGCTCACCATTCCAGGATAGCTCCTACGAGCAGTACTTC. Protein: CASSPFQDSSYEQYF.

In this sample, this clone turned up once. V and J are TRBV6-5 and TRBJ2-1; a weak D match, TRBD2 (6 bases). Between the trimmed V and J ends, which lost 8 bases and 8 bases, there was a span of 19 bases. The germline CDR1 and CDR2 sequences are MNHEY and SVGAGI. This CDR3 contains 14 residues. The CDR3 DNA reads TGTGCCAGCGCCCGGGACTTGGCGAGGGATGAGCAGTTCTTC. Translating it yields CASARDLARDEQFF.

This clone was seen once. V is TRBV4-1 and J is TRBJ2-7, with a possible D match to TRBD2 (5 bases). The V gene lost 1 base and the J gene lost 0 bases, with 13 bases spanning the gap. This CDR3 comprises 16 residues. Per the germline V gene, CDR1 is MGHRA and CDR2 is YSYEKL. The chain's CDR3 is CASSQGEGRVSYEQYF. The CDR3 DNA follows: TGCGCCAGCAGCCAAGGGGAAGGGCGGGTCTCCTACGAGCAGTACTTC.

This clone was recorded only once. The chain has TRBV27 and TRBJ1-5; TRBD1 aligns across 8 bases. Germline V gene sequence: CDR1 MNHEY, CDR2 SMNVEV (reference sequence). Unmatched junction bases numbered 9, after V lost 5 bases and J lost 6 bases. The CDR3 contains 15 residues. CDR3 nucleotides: TGTGCCAGCAGTCACTCACAGGGGGGGGGTCAGCCCCAGCATTTT. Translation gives CASSHSQGGGQPQHF.

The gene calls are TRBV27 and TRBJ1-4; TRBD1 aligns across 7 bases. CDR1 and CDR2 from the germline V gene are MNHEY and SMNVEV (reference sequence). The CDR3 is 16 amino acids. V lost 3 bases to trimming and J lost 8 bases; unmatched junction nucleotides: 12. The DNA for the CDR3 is TGTGCCAGCAGTTTGCGGACAGGTCGGAAAGGGGAAAAACTGTTTTTT. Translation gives CASSLRTGRKGEKLFF.

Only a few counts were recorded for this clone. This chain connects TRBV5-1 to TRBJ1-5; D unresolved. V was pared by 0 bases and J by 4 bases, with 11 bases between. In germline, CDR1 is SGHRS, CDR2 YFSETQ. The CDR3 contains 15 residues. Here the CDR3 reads CASSLAGLNNQPQHF. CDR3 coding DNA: TGCGCCAGCAGCTTGGCAGGTCTTAATAATCAGCCCCAGCATTTT.

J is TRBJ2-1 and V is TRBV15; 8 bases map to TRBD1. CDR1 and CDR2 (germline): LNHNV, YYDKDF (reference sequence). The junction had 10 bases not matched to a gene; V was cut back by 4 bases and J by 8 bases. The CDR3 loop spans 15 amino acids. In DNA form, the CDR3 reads TGTGCCACCAGCACCCTGGACAGGGTCAGCGATGAGCAGTTCTTC. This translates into CATSTLDRVSDEQFF.

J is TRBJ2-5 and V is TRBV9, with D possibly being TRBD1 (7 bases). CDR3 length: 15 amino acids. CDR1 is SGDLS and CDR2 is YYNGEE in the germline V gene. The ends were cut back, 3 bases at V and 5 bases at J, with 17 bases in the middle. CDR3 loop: CASSGGTVVGETQYF. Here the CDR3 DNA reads TGTGCCAGCAGCGGCGGGACAGTAGTCGGGGAGACCCAGTACTTC.

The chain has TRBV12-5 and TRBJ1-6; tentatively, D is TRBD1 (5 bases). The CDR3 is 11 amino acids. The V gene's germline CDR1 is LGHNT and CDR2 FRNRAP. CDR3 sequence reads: CARADNSPLHF. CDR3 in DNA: TGTGCCAGGGCAGACAATTCACCCCTCCACTTT. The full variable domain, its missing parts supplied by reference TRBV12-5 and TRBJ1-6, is DARVTQTPRHKVTEMGQEVTMRCQPILGHNTVFWYRQTMMQGLELLAYFRNRAPLDDSGMPKDRFSAEMPDATLATLKIQPSEPRDSAVYFCARADNSPLHFGNGTRLTVT.

CDR3 amino acids: CASSSDSEQFF. DNA of the CDR3: TGTGCCAGCAGCTCCGACAGTGAGCAGTTCTTC. This rearrangement joins TRBV7-8 to TRBJ2-1; a weak D match, TRBD1 (5 bases). This CDR3 is 11 amino acids long. The germline CDR1 and CDR2 sequences are SGHVS and FQNEAQ. Trimming removed 4 bases from V and 9 bases from J, with 7 bases in between. Complete variable domain (other parts from reference TRBV7-8 and TRBJ2-1): GAGVSQSPRYKVAKRGQDVALRCDPISGHVSLFWYQQALGQGPEFLTYFQNEAQLDKSGLPSDRFFAERPEGSVSTLKIQRTQQEDSAVYLCASSSDSEQFFGPGTRLTVL.

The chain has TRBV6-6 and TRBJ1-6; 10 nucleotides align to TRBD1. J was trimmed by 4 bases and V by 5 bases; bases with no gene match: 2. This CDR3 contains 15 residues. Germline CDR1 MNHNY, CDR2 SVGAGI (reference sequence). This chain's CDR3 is CASSRTGGYNSPLHF. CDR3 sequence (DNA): TGTGCCAGCAGTCGGACAGGGGGTTATAATTCACCCCTCCACTTT.

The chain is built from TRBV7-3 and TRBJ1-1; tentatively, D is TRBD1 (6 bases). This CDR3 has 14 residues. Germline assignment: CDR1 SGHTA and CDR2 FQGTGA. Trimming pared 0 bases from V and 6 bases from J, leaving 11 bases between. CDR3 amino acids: CASSLTGNRAEAFF. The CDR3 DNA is TGTGCCAGCAGCTTAACGGGAAACAGGGCTGAAGCTTTCTTT.

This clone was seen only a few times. CDR3 residues: CASSGVTDSTEAFF. CDR3 DNA: TGCGCCAGCTCAGGGGTGACCGACAGCACTGAAGCTTTCTTT. This chain uses TRBV5-1 with TRBJ1-1, with D possibly TRBD1 on 6 matching bases. Germline loops: CDR1 SGHRS, CDR2 YFSETQ. The CDR3 sequence is 14 residues long. Trimming shortened V by 7 bases and J by 4 bases, and 17 bases separated the two germline ends.

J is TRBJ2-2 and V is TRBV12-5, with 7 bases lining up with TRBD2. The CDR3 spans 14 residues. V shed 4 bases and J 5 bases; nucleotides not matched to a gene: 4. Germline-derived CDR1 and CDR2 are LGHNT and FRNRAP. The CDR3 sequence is CASGSGGGTGELFF. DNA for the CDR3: TGTGCTAGTGGTTCTGGGGGGGGTACCGGGGAGCTGTTTTTT.

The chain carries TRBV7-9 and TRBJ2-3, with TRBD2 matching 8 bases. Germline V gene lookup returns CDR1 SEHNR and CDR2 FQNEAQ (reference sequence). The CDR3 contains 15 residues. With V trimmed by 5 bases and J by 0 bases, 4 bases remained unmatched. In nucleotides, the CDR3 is TGTGCCAGCAGCGCGAGACTAGCGAGCACAGATACGCAGTATTTT. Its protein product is CASSARLASTDTQYF.

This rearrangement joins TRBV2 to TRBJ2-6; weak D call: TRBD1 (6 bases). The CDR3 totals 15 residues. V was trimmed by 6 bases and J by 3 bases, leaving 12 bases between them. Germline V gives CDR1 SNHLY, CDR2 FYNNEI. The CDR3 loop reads CASREQGLGANVLTF. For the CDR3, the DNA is TGTGCCAGCAGGGAACAGGGTCTTGGGGCCAACGTCCTGACTTTC.

CDR3 sequence (DNA): TGCGCCAGCAGCTTACAGGGGGGACAAGAGACCCAGTACTTC. Protein sequence: CASSLQGGQETQYF. This chain links TRBV5-1 with TRBJ2-5; 8 positions agree with TRBD1. Germline CDR1 and CDR2: SGHRS and YFSETQ. The CDR3 consists of 14 residues. V gave up 2 bases and J gave up 2 bases; unmatched junction bases: 2.